The 26 T cell receptor beta chains presented below share a single source sample, sequenced in a study of blood T cell repertoires in COVID-19. Libraries were prepared by immunoSEQ multiplex PCR; TCRdb keeps only in-frame clonotypes and omits some of them. The sample lists some 98,000 clones; 75% to 85% were seen once. The sequenced sample was peripheral blood. The receptor source for this set is a human donor in a cohort sampled during active COVID-19.

The chain couples TRBV18 to TRBJ1-5, with 8 bases matching TRBD1. This CDR3 contains 16 residues. Germline-derived CDR1 and CDR2 are KGHSH and LQKENI. Trimming took 6 bases from V and 2 from J; bases not matched to a gene: 9. The chain's CDR3 is CASSPQGAVGNQPQHF. CDR3 bases: TGTGCCAGCTCGCCGCAGGGGGCGGTGGGCAATCAGCCCCAGCATTTT.

The chain carries TRBV7-2 and TRBJ1-1; no definite D call. This CDR3 comprises 12 residues. V dropped 5 bases and J dropped 11 bases, with 15 bases sitting between them. The germline gives CDR1 SGHTA, CDR2 FQGNSA. DNA of the CDR3: TGTGCCAGCAGCGTTAGACTCGGTAAGGCTTTCTTT. Residues: CASSVRLGKAFF.

This clone was observed a handful of times. The genes are TRBV28 and TRBJ1-4; TRBD1 agrees at 12 bases. With 1 base clipped from V and 8 bases from J, the junction kept 11 bases outside the gene matches. CDR1 and CDR2 (germline): MDHEN, SYDVKM. The CDR3 loop spans 18 amino acids. In nucleotides, the CDR3 is TGTGCCAGCAGTTTATTTAGGGGACAGGGGGCTTATACAGAAAAACTGTTTTTT. The encoded protein is CASSLFRGQGAYTEKLFF.

The chain employs TRBV7-9 and TRBJ1-1; TRBD1 matches at 7 bases. Germline lookup yields CDR1 SEHNR and CDR2 FQNEAQ (reference sequence). With V trimmed by 5 bases and J by 3 bases, 12 bases remained unmatched. The CDR3 contains 16 residues. For the CDR3, the DNA is TGTGCCAGCAGCCCCCTCCCCACAGGGGTTGACACTGAAGCTTTCTTT. This sequence encodes CASSPLPTGVDTEAFF.

The chain employs TRBV6-2 or TRBV6-3 and TRBJ2-5, with 13 bases that match TRBD2. V shed 5 bases and J 1 base; nucleotides not matched to a gene: 4. Per germline, CDR1 MNHEY and CDR2 SVGEGT. The CDR3 is made up of 16 amino acids. CDR3 DNA: TGTGCCAGCAGTCGACTAGCGGGAGGCACCCAAGAGACCCAGTACTTC. It yields the protein CASSRLAGGTQETQYF.

The V and J genes are TRBV7-2 and TRBJ2-3, with TRBD2 matching 8 bases. From germline, CDR1 is SGHTA and CDR2 FQGNSA. V shed 4 bases and J 5 bases; nucleotides not matched to a gene: 8. The length of the CDR3 is 15 residues. In DNA form, the CDR3 reads TGTGCCAGCAGCTGGAGCGGGGGATCAAGAGATACGCAGTATTTT. It yields the protein CASSWSGGSRDTQYF.

This clone showed up just a few times. J is TRBJ2-7 and V is TRBV18; D remains unclear. Germline V CDR1 and CDR2: KGHSH, LQKENI. The V and J ends lost 4 bases and 3 bases respectively, with 10 bases between them. The CDR3 is 13 residues long. CDR3 in amino acids: CASSLDLGYEQYF. The CDR3 DNA reads TGTGCCAGCTCACTAGACCTAGGCTACGAGCAGTACTTC.

This chain uses TRBV6-6 with TRBJ2-7; perhaps TRBD1 as D (5 bases). Trimming removed 0 bases at V and 6 bases at J, with 15 bases between. The CDR3 is 15 amino acids. The germline gives CDR1 MNHNY, CDR2 SVGAGI (reference sequence). The CDR3 sequence: CASSYSGQGSTEQYF. DNA of the CDR3: TGTGCCAGCAGTTACTCGGGGCAGGGTAGCACCGAGCAGTACTTC.

The rearrangement uses TRBV7-9 and TRBJ1-1; D perhaps matches TRBD1 (5 bases). The CDR3 totals 14 residues. Germline V gene data show CDR1 as SEHNR and CDR2 as FQNEAQ (reference sequence). Trimming pared 5 bases from V and 4 bases from J, leaving 14 bases between. CDR3 residues: CASSERWGGTEAFF. The CDR3, as DNA: TGTGCCAGCAGCGAACGATGGGGGGGCACTGAAGCTTTCTTT.

The CDR3 DNA reads TGTGCCATCAGTGAGTCTAGCGGGAGGGTTGAGCAGTACTTC. This encodes CAISESSGRVEQYF. This chain connects TRBV10-3 to TRBJ2-7, with TRBD2 identical over 11 bases. V trimming: 0 bases; J trimming: 7 bases; junction bases outside the gene matches: 2. This CDR3 spans 14 amino acids. CDR1 ENHRY and CDR2 SYGVKD come from the germline V gene.

V usage is TRBV27 and J usage is TRBJ2-3, with TRBD2 as a possible D gene (6 bases). The CDR3 totals 13 residues. V gave up 6 bases and J gave up 2 bases, with 9 bases separating them. Germline V gene lookup returns CDR1 MNHEY and CDR2 SMNVEV (reference sequence). The CDR3 DNA is TGTGCCAGCAGGGAGGGTCTCACAGATACGCAGTATTTT. Translation gives CASREGLTDTQYF.

This clone has a handful of counts. The chain combines TRBV18 with TRBJ1-1; weak D call: TRBD1 (6 bases). The CDR3 spans 15 residues. V was trimmed by 0 bases and J by 4 bases, leaving 12 bases between them. Germline assignment: CDR1 KGHSH and CDR2 LQKENI. CDR3 bases: TGTGCCAGCTCACCACCCTCAGGGGACGGCACTGAAGCTTTCTTT. Protein sequence: CASSPPSGDGTEAFF.

J is TRBJ2-5 and V is TRBV28; TRBD1 aligns across 9 bases. The trim removed 6 bases at V and 3 bases at J, leaving 14 bases unmatched. The CDR3 loop spans 17 amino acids. CDR1 is MDHEN, CDR2 SYDVKM, per germline. This CDR3 is CASSPFLNRDREETQYF. DNA for the CDR3: TGTGCCAGCAGCCCCTTCTTAAACCGGGACAGGGAAGAGACCCAGTACTTC. Using reference TRBV28 and TRBJ2-5 for the parts outside the CDR3, the full variable domain is DVKVTQSSRYLVKRTGEKVFLECVQDMDHENMFWYRQDPGLGLRLIYFSYDVKMKEKGDIPEGYSVSREKKERFSLILESASTNQTSMYLCASSPFLNRDREETQYFGPGTRLLVL.

This rearrangement joins TRBV19 to TRBJ2-7; D not certain. The CDR3 runs 13 residues. Germline loops: CDR1 LNHDA, CDR2 SQIVND (reference sequence). V was cut by 1 base and J by 2 bases, with 6 bases left in between. The chain's CDR3 is CASSIAQPYEQYF. CDR3 nucleotides: TGTGCCAGTAGTATAGCACAGCCCTACGAGCAGTACTTC.

This chain connects TRBV6-5 to TRBJ2-7; D unresolved. Germline CDR1 MNHEY, CDR2 SVGAGI. The CDR3 contains 11 residues. V was cut by 9 bases and J by 0 bases, with 6 bases left in between. For the CDR3, the DNA is TGTGCCAGTACGAGCTCCTACGAGCAGTACTTC. Amino acid sequence: CASTSSYEQYF.

The genes are TRBV14 and TRBJ2-7, with D possibly being TRBD2 (5 bases). Trimming took off 3 bases at V and 2 bases at J, with 14 bases between the two ends. The V gene's germline CDR1 is SGHDN and CDR2 FVKESK. CDR3 size: 15 residues. The CDR3 here is CASSHRPGLTYEQYF. In DNA, the CDR3 is TGTGCCAGCAGCCATCGTCCGGGATTGACCTACGAGCAGTACTTC.

V usage is TRBV5-6 and J usage is TRBJ2-3; D ambiguous. The V and J ends lost 0 bases and 6 bases respectively, with 8 bases between them. Germline CDR1 reads SGHDT; CDR2 reads YYEEEE. The CDR3 loop spans 13 amino acids. CDR3 bases: TGTGCCAGCAGCTTGGAGCTCAGGGATACGCAGTATTTT. Translating it yields CASSLELRDTQYF.

CDR3 nucleotide sequence: TGTGCCAGCAGCCAGTCGACAGGTTACACTGAAGCTTTCTTT. As protein: CASSQSTGYTEAFF. The V call is TRBV4-2, the J call TRBJ1-1; TRBD1 might be the D (6 bases). Germline CDR1 reads LGHNA; CDR2 reads YNFKEQ. The V and J ends lost 3 bases and 3 bases respectively, with 11 bases between them. This CDR3 is 14 amino acids long.

The chain recombines TRBV7-9 with TRBJ2-7, with 10 bases lining up with TRBD2. This CDR3 has 15 residues. Trimming took 5 bases from V and 4 from J; bases not matched to a gene: 8. CDR1 and CDR2 (germline): SEHNR, FQNEAQ (reference sequence). The CDR3: CASSPFTSGKYEQYF. The DNA of the CDR3 is TGTGCCAGCAGCCCCTTTACTAGCGGGAAATACGAGCAGTACTTC.

This chain connects TRBV19 to TRBJ2-7, with 9 bases that match TRBD2. Germline assignment: CDR1 LNHDA and CDR2 SQIVND (reference sequence). The CDR3 is 15 residues long. V dropped 4 bases and J dropped 0; count of bases not matched to a gene: 4. The CDR3 DNA is TGTGCCAGTAGTAGGGGTAGCGGGAGCTCCTACGAGCAGTACTTC. Its protein product is CASSRGSGSSYEQYF.

This rearrangement joins TRBV2 to TRBJ2-2; TRBD2 might be the D (6 bases). CDR1 and CDR2 (germline): SNHLY, FYNNEI. The CDR3 extends over 15 amino acids. V was cut by 6 bases and J by 3 bases, with 14 bases left in between. The CDR3 nucleotides are TGTGCCAGCAGGACGGGAGTTGGCGACACCGGGGAGCTGTTTTTT. Translating it yields CASRTGVGDTGELFF. Drawing the rest from reference TRBV2 and TRBJ2-2, the complete variable domain is EPEVTQTPSHQVTQMGQEVILRCVPISNHLYFYWYRQILGQKVEFLVSFYNNEISEKSEIFDDQFSVERPDGSNFTLKIRSTKLEDSAMYFCASRTGVGDTGELFFGEGSRLTVL.

This clone turned up a few times. V is TRBV18 and J is TRBJ1-1; 7 bases map to TRBD1. The germline CDR1 and CDR2 sequences are KGHSH and LQKENI. The CDR3 sequence is 15 residues long. Unmatched junction bases numbered 18, after V lost 6 bases and J lost 11 bases. The DNA of the CDR3 is TGTGCCAGCTCTCAGGGGGACCGCGGAGATCTGGTGGCTTTCTTT. Protein: CASSQGDRGDLVAFF.

The chain joins TRBV27 to TRBJ2-7, with a tentative D call TRBD2 (6 bases). Trimming removed 3 bases at V and 4 bases at J, with 13 bases between. This CDR3 contains 14 residues. Germline V gives CDR1 MNHEY, CDR2 SMNVEV (reference sequence). DNA of the CDR3: TGTGCCAGCAGTTTGAAAGCGGGCGCTTACGAGCAGTACTTC. Residues: CASSLKAGAYEQYF.

CDR3 bases: TGTGCCAGCAGCTTTTGGGAGGGAGAGACCCAGTACTTC. Protein sequence: CASSFWEGETQYF. The chain uses TRBV5-6 and TRBJ2-5; 7 nucleotides line up with TRBD2. Per germline, CDR1 SGHDT and CDR2 YYEEEE. There are 13 residues in the CDR3. V shed 2 bases, J shed 4 bases, and the junction held 2 bases outside the gene matches.

The chain combines TRBV20-1 with TRBJ1-1; a weak D match, TRBD1 (6 bases). V dropped 3 bases and J dropped 1 base, with 18 bases sitting between them. In germline, CDR1 is DFQATT, CDR2 SNEGSKA (reference sequence). The CDR3 runs to 16 residues. The CDR3 bases are TGCAGTGCTAGTGCTACAGGGTGGGGTTCGAACACTGAAGCTTTCTTT. It encodes CSASATGWGSNTEAFF.

In this sample, this clone turned up a few times. The V and J genes are TRBV30 and TRBJ2-7, with D uncertain. Trimming removed 0 bases at V and 4 bases at J, with 13 bases between. This CDR3 contains 14 residues. The V gene's germline CDR1 is GTSNPN and CDR2 SVGIG (reference sequence). CDR3 in DNA: TGTGCCTGGAGTGTTAAGAGGCGTGGGTACGAGCAGTACTTC. This encodes CAWSVKRRGYEQYF. The full variable domain, its missing parts supplied by reference TRBV30 and TRBJ2-7, is SQTIHQWPATLVQPVGSPLSLECTVEGTSNPNLYWYRQAAGRGLQLLFYSVGIGQISSEVPQNLSASRPQDRQFILSSKKLLLSDSGFYLCAWSVKRRGYEQYFGPGTRLTVT.